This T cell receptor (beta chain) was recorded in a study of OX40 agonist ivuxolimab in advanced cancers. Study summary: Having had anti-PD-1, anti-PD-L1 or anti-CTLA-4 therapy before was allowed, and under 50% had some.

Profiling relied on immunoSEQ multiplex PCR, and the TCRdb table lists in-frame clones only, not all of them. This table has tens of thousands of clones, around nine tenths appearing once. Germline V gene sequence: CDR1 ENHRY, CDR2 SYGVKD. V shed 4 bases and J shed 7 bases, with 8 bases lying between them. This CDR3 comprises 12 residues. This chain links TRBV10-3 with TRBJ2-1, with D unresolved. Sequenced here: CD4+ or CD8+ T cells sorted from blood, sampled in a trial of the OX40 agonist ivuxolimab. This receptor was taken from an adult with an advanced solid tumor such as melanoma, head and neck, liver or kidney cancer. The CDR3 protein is CAISATSNEQFF. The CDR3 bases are TGTGCCATCAGTGCTACTTCGAATGAGCAGTTCTTC.